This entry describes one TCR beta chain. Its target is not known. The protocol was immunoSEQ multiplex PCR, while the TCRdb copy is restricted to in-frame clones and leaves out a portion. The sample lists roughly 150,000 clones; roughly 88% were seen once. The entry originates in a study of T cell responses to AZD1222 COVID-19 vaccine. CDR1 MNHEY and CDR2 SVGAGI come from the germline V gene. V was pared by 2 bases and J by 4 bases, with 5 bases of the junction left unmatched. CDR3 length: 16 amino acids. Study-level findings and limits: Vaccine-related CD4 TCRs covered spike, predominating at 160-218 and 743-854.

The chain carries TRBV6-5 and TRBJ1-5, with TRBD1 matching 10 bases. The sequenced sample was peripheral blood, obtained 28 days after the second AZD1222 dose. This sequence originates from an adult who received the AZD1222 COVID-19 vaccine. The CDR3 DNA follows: TGTGCCAGCAGTTACCCCTGGGACAGGGGAAATCAGCCCCAGCATTTT. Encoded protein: CASSYPWDRGNQPQHF.